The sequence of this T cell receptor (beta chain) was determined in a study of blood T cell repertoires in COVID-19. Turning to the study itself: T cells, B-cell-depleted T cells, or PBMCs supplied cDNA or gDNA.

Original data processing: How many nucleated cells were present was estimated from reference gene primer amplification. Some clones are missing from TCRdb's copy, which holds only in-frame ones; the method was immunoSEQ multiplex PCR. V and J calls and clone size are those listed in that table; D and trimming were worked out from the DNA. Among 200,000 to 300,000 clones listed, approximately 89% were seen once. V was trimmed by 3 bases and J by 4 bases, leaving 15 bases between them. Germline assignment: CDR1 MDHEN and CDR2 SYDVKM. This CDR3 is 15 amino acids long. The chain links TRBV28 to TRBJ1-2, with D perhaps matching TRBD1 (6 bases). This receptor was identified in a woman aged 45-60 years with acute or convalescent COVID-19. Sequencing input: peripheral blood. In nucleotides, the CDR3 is TGTGCCAGCAGTTTGGTGTCAGGGGACGGCTATGGCTACACCTTC. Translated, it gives CASSLVSGDGYGYTF.